This TCR beta chain was retrieved from a study of T cells after yellow fever vaccination. This CDR3 has 15 residues. Germline CDR1 and CDR2: MNHNS and SASEGT. The junction had 14 bases not matched to a gene; V was cut back by 6 bases and J by 8 bases. TCRdb redid the calling of the 5' RACE reads with MiXCR, one entry per CDR3 protein. Of 500,000 to 650,000 distinct CDR3 sequences listed, roughly a sixth were seen once; the top ten hold 15% to 20%. This clonotype was seen more than once but under ten times. The sequence came from a man aged 18 to 35 who received the YFV17D yellow fever vaccine. The material was PBMCs, obtained about 5 days after the first yellow fever vaccination. The chain carries TRBV6-1 and TRBJ2-3; 7 bases line up with TRBD2. In DNA form, the CDR3 reads TGTGCCAGCAGCGCGCAGCGGGGTGTGATTTCTACGCAGTATTTT. It yields the protein CASSAQRGVISTQYF.